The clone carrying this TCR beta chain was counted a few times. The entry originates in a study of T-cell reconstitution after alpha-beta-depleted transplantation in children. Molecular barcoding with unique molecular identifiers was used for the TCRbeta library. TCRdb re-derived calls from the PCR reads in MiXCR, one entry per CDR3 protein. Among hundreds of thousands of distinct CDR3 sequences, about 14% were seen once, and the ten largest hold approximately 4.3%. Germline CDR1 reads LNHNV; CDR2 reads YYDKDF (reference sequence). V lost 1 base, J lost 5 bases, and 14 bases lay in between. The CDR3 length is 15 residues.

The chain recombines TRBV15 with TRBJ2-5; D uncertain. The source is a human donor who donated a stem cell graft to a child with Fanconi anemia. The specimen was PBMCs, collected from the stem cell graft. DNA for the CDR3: TGTGCCACCAGCAGAGTCCCCCGGAGTGGGGAGACCCAGTACTTC. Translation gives CATSRVPRSGETQYF.